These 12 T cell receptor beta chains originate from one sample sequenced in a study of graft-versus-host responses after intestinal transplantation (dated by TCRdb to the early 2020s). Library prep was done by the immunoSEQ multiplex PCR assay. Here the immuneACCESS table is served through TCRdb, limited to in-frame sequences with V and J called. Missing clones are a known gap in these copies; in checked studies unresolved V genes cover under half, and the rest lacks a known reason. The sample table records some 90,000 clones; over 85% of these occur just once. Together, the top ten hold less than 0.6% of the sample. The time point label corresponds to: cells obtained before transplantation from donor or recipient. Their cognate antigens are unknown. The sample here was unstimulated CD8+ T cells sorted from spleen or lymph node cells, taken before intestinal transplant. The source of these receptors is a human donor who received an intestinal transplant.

CDR3 protein: CASSLRLAGGFSGYEQYF. CDR3 sequence (DNA): TGTGCCAGCAGCTTGCGACTAGCGGGAGGGTTCTCGGGGTACGAGCAGTACTTC. The gene calls are TRBV13 and TRBJ2-7; 14 bases agree with TRBD2. Germline lookup yields CDR1 PRHDT and CDR2 FYEKMQ (reference sequence). The CDR3 has 18 residues. The J segment lost 4 bases and the V segment lost 3 bases, leaving 11 bases of the junction unmatched.

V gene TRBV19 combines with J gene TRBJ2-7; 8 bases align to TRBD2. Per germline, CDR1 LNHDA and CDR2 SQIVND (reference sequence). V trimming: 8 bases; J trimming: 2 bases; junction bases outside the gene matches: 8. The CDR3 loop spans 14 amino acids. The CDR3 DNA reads TGTGCCAGTCGACTAGCGTCCGAAACCTACGAGCAGTACTTC. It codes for CASRLASETYEQYF. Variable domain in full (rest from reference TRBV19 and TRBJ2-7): DGGITQSPKYLFRKEGQNVTLSCEQNLNHDAMYWYRQDPGQGLRLIYYSQIVNDFQKGDIAEGYSVSREKKESFPLTVTSAQKNPTAFYLCASRLASETYEQYFGPGTRLTVT.

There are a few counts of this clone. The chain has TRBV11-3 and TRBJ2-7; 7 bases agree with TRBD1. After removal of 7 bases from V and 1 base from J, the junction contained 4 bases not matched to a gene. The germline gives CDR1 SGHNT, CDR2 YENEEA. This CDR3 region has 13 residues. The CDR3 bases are TGTGCCAGCACAGGGGGATCTTCCTACGAGCAGTACTTC. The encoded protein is CASTGGSSYEQYF. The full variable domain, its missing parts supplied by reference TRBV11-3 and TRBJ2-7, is EAGVVQSPRYKIIEKKQPVAFWCNPISGHNTLYWYLQNLGQGPELLIRYENEEAVDDSQLPKDRFSAERLKGVDSTLKIQPAELGDSAVYLCASTGGSSYEQYFGPGTRLTVT.

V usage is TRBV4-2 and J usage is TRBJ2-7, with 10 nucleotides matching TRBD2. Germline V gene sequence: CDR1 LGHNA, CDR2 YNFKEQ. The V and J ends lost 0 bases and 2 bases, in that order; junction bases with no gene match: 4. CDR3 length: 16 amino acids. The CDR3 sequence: CASSQEKSGRAYEQYF. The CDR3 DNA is TGTGCCAGCAGCCAAGAAAAGAGCGGGAGGGCCTACGAGCAGTACTTC.

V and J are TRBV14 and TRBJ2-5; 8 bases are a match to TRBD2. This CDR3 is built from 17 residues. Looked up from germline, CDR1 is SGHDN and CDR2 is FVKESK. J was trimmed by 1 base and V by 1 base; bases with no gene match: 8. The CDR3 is CASSQGLQRGLQETQYF. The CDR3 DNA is TGTGCCAGCAGCCAAGGTCTCCAGCGGGGGCTCCAAGAGACCCAGTACTTC.

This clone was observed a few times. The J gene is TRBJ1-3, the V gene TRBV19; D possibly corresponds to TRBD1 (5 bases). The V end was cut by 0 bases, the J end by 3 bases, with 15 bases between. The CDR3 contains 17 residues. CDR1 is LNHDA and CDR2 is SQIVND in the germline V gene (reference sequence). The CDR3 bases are TGTGCCAGTAGTATAGATCCCACAGGAATGGGTGGAAACACCATATATTTT. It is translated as CASSIDPTGMGGNTIYF.

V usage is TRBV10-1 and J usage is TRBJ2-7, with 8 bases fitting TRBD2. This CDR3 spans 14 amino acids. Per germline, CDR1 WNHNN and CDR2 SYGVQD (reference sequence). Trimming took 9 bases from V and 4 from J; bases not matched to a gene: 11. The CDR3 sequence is CARRGVPNFYEQYF. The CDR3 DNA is TGCGCCAGGCGGGGGGTTCCTAACTTTTACGAGCAGTACTTC.

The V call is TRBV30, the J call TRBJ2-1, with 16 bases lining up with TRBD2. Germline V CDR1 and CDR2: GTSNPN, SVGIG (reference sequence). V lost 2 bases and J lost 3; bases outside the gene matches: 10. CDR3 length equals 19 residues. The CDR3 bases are TGTGCCTGGAGTCCTCCAGGGACTAGCGGGAGGGGGTACTACAATGAGCAGTTCTTC. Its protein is CAWSPPGTSGRGYYNEQFF.

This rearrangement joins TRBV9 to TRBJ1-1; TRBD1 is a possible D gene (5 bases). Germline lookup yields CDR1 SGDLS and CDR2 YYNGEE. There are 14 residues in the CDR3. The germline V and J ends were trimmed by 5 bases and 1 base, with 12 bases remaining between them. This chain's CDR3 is CASRSGRENTEAFF. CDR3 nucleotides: TGTGCCAGCAGGTCGGGCAGGGAGAACACTGAAGCTTTCTTT.

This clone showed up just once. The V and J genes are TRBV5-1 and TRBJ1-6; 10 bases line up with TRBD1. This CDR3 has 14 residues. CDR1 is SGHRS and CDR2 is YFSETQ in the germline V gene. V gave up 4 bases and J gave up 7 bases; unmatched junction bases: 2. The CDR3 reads CASSPGQGNSPLHF. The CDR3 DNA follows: TGCGCCAGCAGCCCGGGACAGGGGAATTCACCCCTCCACTTT.

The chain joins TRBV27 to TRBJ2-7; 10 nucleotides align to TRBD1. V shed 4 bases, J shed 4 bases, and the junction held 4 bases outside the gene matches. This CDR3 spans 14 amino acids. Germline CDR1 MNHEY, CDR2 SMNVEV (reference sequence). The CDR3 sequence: CASSYGTGVYEQYF. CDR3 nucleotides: TGTGCCAGCAGTTATGGGACAGGGGTTTACGAGCAGTACTTC.

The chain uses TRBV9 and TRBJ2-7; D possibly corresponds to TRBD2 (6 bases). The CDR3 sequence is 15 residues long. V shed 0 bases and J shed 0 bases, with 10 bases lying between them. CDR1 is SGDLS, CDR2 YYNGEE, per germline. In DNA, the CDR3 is TGTGCCAGCAGCGTAGCGGGGGAGAACTCCTACGAGCAGTACTTC. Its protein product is CASSVAGENSYEQYF.